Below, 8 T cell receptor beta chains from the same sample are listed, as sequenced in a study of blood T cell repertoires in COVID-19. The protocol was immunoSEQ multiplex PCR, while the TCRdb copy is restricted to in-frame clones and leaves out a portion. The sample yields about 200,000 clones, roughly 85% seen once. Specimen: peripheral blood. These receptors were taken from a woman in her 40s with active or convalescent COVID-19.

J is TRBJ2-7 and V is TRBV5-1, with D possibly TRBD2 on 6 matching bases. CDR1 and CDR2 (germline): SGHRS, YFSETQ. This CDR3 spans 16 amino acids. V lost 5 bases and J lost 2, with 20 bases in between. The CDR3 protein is CASSFLTGLGAYEQYF. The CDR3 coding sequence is TGCGCCAGCAGTTTCTTAACGGGACTTGGCGCCTACGAGCAGTACTTC.

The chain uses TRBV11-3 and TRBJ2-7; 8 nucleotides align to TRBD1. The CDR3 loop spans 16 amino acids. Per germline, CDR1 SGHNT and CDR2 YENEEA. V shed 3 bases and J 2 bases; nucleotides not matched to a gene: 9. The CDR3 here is CASSFDGGQVPYEQYF. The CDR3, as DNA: TGTGCCAGCAGCTTCGATGGGGGACAGGTTCCCTACGAGCAGTACTTC.

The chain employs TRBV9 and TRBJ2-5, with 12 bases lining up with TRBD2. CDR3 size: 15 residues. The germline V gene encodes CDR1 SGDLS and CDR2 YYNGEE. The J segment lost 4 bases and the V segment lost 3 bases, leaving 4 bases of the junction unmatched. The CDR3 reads CASSGLAGVGETQYF. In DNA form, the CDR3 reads TGTGCCAGCAGCGGACTAGCGGGAGTAGGAGAGACCCAGTACTTC.

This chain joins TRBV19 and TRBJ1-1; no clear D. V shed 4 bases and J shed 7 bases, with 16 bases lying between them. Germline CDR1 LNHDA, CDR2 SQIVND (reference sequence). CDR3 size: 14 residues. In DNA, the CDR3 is TGTGCCAGTAGTACAGAGCTGGGGAGAGGTGAAGCTTTCTTT. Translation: CASSTELGRGEAFF.

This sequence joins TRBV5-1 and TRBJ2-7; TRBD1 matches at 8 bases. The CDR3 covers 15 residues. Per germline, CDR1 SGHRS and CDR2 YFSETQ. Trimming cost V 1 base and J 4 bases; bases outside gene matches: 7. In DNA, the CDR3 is TGCGCCAGCAGCTTGACCGGGACAGGATCTTACGAGCAGTACTTC. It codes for CASSLTGTGSYEQYF.

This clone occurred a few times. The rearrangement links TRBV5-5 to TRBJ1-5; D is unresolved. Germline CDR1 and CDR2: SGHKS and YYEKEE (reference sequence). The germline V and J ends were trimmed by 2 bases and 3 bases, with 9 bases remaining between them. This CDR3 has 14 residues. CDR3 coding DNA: TGTGCCAGCAGCTTTTTGAGCCTCAATCAGCCCCAGCATTTT. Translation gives CASSFLSLNQPQHF.

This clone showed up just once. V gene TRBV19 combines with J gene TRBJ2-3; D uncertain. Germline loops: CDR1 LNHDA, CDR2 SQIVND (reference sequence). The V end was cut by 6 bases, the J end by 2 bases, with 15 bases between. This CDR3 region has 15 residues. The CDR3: CASSRDTGHTDTQYF. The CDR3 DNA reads TGTGCCAGTAGCCGCGACACCGGCCACACAGATACGCAGTATTTT. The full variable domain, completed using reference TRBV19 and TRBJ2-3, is DGGITQSPKYLFRKEGQNVTLSCEQNLNHDAMYWYRQDPGQGLRLIYYSQIVNDFQKGDIAEGYSVSREKKESFPLTVTSAQKNPTAFYLCASSRDTGHTDTQYFGPGTRLTVL.

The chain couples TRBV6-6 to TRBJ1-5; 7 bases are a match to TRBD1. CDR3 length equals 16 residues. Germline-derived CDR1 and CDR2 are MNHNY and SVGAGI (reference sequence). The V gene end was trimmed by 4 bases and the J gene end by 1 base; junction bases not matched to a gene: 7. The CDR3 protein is CASSSGQVHSNQPQHF. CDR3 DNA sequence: TGTGCCAGCAGTTCCGGACAGGTACACAGCAATCAGCCCCAGCATTTT.